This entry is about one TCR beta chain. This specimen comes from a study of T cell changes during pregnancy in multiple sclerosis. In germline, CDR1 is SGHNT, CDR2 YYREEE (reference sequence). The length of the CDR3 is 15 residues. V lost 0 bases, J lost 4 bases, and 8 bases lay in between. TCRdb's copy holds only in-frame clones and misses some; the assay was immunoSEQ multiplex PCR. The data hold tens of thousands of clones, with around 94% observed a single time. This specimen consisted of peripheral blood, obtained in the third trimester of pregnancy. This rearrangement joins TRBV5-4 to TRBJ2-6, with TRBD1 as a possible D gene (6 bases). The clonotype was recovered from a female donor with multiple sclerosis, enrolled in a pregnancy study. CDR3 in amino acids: CASSLGGTGANVLTF. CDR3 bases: TGTGCCAGCAGCTTGGGGGGGACAGGGGCCAACGTCCTGACTTTC.